The sequence of this T cell receptor (beta chain) was determined in a study of shared T cell receptors in the human thymus. Method: immunoSEQ multiplex PCR; TCRdb's copy keeps in-frame clones and lacks some. The table has some 400,000 clones, 85% to 95% seen once. The CDR3 is 15 residues long. Trimming cost V 1 base and J 0 bases, with 10 bases left between them. Germline lookup yields CDR1 SGHNT and CDR2 YYREEE (reference sequence). The V gene is TRBV5-4, the J gene TRBJ1-1; D not resolved. The sequencing sample was made of thymocytes. The sequence came from a human donor. The CDR3 here is CASSLRSLMNTEAFF. In nucleotides, the CDR3 is TGTGCCAGCAGCTTGCGATCTCTTATGAACACTGAAGCTTTCTTT.